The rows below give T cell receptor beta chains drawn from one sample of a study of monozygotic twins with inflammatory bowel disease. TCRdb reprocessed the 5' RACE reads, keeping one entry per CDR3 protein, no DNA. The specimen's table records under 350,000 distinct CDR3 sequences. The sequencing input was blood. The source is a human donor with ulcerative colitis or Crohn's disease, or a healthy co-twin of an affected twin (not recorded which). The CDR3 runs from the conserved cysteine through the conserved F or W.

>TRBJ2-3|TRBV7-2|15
CASSLMVLATDTQYF
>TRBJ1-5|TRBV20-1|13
CSARFSSNQPQHF
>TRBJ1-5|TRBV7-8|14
CASSPFMGNQPQHF
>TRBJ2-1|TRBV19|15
CAARSGVSSYNEQFF
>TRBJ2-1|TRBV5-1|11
CASSSTSFQFF
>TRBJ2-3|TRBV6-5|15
CASSYSGSSTDTQYF
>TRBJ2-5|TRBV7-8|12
CASSLVGWTQYF
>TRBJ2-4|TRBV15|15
CATSRASTGVNMQYF
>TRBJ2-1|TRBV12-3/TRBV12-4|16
CASTEGPSGGANEQFF
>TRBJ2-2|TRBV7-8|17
CASSLARLAGHGGELFF
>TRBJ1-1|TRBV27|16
CASSRGQGFFDTEAFF
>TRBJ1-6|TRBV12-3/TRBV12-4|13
CASSLAFSSPLHF
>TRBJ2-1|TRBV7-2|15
CASSFSSGSYNEQFF
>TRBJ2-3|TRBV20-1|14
CSVTESGLGDTQYF
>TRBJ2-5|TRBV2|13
CASTLAGVETQYF
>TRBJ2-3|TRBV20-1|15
CSARRGTHFTDTQYF
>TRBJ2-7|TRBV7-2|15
CASSLYGTGGYEQYF
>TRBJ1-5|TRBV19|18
CASTDSRLGAVTNQPQHF
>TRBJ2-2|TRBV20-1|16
CSARAPGRRHTGELFF
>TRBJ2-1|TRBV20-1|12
CSARPGLGEQFF
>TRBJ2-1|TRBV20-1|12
CSAADYYNEQFF
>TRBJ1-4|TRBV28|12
CASSHRDSKLFF
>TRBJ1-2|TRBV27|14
CASSVTAQMYGYTF
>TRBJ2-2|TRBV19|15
CASSIAPRAPGELFF
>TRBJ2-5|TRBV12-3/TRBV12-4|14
CASSSWAGQETQYF
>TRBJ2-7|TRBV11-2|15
CASSQGSAASYEQYF
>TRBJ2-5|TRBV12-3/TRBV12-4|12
CASSFSGETQYF
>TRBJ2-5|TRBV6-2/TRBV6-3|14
CASSVLRGVETQYF
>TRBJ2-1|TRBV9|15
CASSVGGIAHNEQFF
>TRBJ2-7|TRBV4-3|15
CASSQDGTSGYEQYF
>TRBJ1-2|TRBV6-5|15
CASSYSYVANYGYTF
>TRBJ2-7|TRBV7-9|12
CASSLVFYEQYF
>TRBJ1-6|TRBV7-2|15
CASRPPGPKSSPLHF
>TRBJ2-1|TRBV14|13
CASRLGGGGEQFF
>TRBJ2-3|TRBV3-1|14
CASSPNWGSDTQYF
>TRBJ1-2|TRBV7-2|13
CASSTQGIYGYTF
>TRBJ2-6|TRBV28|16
CASSSRQSSGANVLTF
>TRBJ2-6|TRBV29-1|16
CSVVQGSLSGANVLTF
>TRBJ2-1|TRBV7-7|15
CASSLEAGSANEQFF
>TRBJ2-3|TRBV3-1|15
CASSQGRSTADTQYF
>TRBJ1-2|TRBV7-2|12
CASSAVMPGYTF
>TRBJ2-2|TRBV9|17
CASSVPGGSVGTGELFF
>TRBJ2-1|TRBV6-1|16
CAGKSGSSGTLDEQFF
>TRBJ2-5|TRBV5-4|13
CASSRDGTETQYF
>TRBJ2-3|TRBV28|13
CANSGSRTDTQYF
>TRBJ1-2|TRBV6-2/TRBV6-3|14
CASSDLTGGYGYTF
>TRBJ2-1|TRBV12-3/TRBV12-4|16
CASSLGGGGARDEQFF
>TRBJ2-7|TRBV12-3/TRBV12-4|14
CASSLDGISYEQYF
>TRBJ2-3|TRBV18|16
CASSRTGTALTDTQYF
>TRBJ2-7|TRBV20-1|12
CSARTGIYEQYF
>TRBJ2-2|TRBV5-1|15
CASSLGSRPGGELFF
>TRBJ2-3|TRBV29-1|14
CSVNRGLGTDTQYF
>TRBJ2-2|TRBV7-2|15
CASSIAGTNTGELFF